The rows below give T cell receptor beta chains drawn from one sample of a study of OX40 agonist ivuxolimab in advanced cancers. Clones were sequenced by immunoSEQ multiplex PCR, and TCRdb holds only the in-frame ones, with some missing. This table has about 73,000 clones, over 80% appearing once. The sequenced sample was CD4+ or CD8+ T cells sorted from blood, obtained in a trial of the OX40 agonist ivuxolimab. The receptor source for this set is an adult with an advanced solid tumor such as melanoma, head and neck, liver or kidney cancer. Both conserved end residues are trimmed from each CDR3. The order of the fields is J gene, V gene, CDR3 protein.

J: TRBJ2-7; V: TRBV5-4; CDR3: ASSTSQGAGYEQY
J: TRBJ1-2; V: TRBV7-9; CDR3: ASSLNAPYGYT
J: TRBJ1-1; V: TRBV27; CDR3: ASSFGRWAF
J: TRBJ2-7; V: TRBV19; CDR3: ASSLERGYEQY
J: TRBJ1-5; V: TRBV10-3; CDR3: ATSDREDSNQPQH
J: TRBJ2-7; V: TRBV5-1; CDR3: ASSLATGGATYEQY
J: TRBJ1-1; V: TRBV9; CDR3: ASSVEGTDNTEAF
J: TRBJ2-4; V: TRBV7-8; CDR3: ASSVGLAGGAKNIQY
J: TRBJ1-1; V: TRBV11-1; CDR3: ASSVSQGWGAF
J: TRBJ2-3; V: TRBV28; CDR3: ASSSGLAGAFTDTQY
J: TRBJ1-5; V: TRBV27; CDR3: ASSFTGNQPQH
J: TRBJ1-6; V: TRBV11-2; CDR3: ASSLASGGGSPLH
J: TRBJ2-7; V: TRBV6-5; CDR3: ASSTGNSYEQY
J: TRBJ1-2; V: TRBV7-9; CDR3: ASSAGGYAGYT
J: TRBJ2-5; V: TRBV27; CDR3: ASSLGRGRETQY
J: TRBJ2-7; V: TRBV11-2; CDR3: ASSLGREQY
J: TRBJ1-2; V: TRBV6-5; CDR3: ASSYVQGTYGYT
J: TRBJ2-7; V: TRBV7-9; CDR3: ASSFLGTGLYEQY
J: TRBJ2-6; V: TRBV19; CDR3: ASSPGPHSGANVLT
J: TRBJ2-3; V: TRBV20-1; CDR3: SVRADTQY
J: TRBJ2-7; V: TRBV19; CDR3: ASSTLGEGRYNEQY
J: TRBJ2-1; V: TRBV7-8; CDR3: ASSLRGSGGSSYNEQF
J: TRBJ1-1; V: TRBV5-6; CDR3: ASSLVSGPEAF
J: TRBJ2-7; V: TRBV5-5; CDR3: ASSLGDAEQY
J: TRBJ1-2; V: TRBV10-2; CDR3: ASRGTGEGYT
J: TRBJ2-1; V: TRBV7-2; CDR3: ASSLDLGIYEQF
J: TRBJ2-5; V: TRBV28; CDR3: ASSPPRDSVQETQY
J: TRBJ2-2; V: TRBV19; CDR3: ASSIWAGNTGELF
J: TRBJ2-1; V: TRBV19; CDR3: ASSIDFSISDREF
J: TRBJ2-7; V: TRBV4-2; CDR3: ASSQELGVDEQY
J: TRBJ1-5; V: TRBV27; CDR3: ASSLLGSRQPQH